A single sample gave rise to the 22 T cell receptor beta chains below, sequenced in a study of blood T cell repertoires in COVID-19. The method was immunoSEQ multiplex PCR; TCRdb's version includes in-frame clones alone and lacks a portion of them. The sample gives 90,000 to 150,000 clones, roughly 89% of which show up once; 2% to 2.5% is in the top ten. Sequencing was performed on peripheral blood. The receptors here all came from a woman in her 50s with acute or convalescent COVID-19.

Here the CDR3 reads CASSLGTLVTHEQFF. The CDR3 DNA reads as TGTGCCAGCAGTTTAGGGACACTTGTTACTCATGAGCAGTTCTTC. The chain employs TRBV28 and TRBJ2-1; a possible D gene is TRBD1 (6 bases). Germline assignment: CDR1 MDHEN and CDR2 SYDVKM. The CDR3 loop spans 15 amino acids. V was shortened by 2 bases and J by 8 bases, with 16 bases between the two germline ends.

This clone has a handful of counts. This rearrangement joins TRBV30 to TRBJ1-1, with 8 bases lining up with TRBD1. CDR3 length equals 15 residues. Trimming took 5 bases from V and 5 from J; bases not matched to a gene: 13. Germline CDR1 and CDR2: GTSNPN and SVGIG (reference sequence). CDR3 in amino acids: CAWRDRGRGPTEAFF. The CDR3 DNA sequence: TGTGCCTGGCGTGACCGGGGCAGGGGGCCAACTGAAGCTTTCTTT. Supplemented by reference TRBV30 and TRBJ1-1, the full variable domain reads SQTIHQWPATLVQPVGSPLSLECTVEGTSNPNLYWYRQAAGRGLQLLFYSVGIGQISSEVPQNLSASRPQDRQFILSSKKLLLSDSGFYLCAWRDRGRGPTEAFFGQGTRLTVV.

The genes are TRBV6-5 and TRBJ2-2; possible D gene TRBD1, 6 bases. V was clipped by 5 bases and J by 0 bases, with 10 bases between them. The germline CDR1 and CDR2 sequences are MNHEY and SVGAGI. The CDR3 extends over 15 amino acids. CDR3 protein: CASSQGPSNTGELFF. CDR3 sequence (DNA): TGTGCCAGCAGTCAGGGGCCCTCGAACACCGGGGAGCTGTTTTTT.

This rearrangement joins TRBV7-9 to TRBJ2-1, with D possibly being TRBD2 (6 bases). From germline, CDR1 is SEHNR and CDR2 FQNEAQ (reference sequence). The CDR3 has 16 residues. With 3 bases removed from V and 4 bases from J, the gap between germline ends came to 16 bases. CDR3 region: CASSLRDSSWYNEQFF. The CDR3 DNA is TGTGCCAGCAGCTTGAGGGACTCCTCTTGGTACAATGAGCAGTTCTTC.

This chain uses TRBV6-5 with TRBJ2-7, with 12 bases matching TRBD2. CDR1 is MNHEY and CDR2 is SVGAGI in the germline V gene. The CDR3 loop spans 14 amino acids. V lost 4 bases to trimming and J lost 6 bases; unmatched junction nucleotides: 4. Here the CDR3 DNA reads TGTGCCAGCAGTTCTCTAGCGGGAGGGCCCGAGCAGTACTTC. Its protein is CASSSLAGGPEQYF.

In its sample, this clone was seen once. The chain recombines TRBV7-6 with TRBJ1-1; D is unresolved. The CDR3 totals 13 residues. The V gene's germline CDR1 is SGHVS and CDR2 FNYEAQ. V was shortened by 5 bases and J by 0 bases, with 7 bases between the two germline ends. In nucleotides, the CDR3 is TGTGCCAGCAGCGCGGGAGTGAACACTGAAGCTTTCTTT. The encoded protein is CASSAGVNTEAFF.

The chain recombines TRBV6-5 with TRBJ2-7; weak D call: TRBD2 (6 bases). The ends were cut back, 6 bases at V and 7 bases at J, with 16 bases in the middle. The CDR3 consists of 13 residues. Per germline, CDR1 MNHEY and CDR2 SVGAGI. CDR3: CASSRGGMAEQYF. The CDR3 nucleotides are TGTGCCAGCAGCCGCGGAGGGATGGCGGAGCAGTACTTC.

The chain joins TRBV6-6 to TRBJ1-2, with 7 bases that match TRBD1. The CDR3 covers 13 residues. Germline CDR1 MNHNY, CDR2 SVGAGI (reference sequence). Unmatched junction bases numbered 6, after V lost 5 bases and J lost 6 bases. The DNA of the CDR3 is TGTGCCAGCAGTGACAGCAGGGGGGATGGCTACACCTTC. This sequence encodes CASSDSRGDGYTF.

V is TRBV11-2 and J is TRBJ1-1; D is possibly TRBD1 (6 bases). Germline CDR1 and CDR2: SGHAT and FQNNGV. This CDR3 is built from 15 residues. Trimming removed 6 bases from V and 3 bases from J, with 17 bases in between. Written as DNA, the CDR3 is TGTGCCAGCAGTTCCACAGGGAGGGTGGACACTGAAGCTTTCTTT. Its protein is CASSSTGRVDTEAFF.

This CDR3 is CASREGGGAGQPQHF. The CDR3, as DNA: TGTGCCAGTAGGGAGGGTGGAGGGGCCGGCCAGCCCCAGCATTTT. The chain employs TRBV6-6 and TRBJ1-5; TRBD1 might be the D (5 bases). The CDR3 spans 15 residues. Germline V lookup: CDR1 MNHNY, CDR2 SVGAGI (reference sequence). V gave up 9 bases and J gave up 7 bases, with 22 bases separating them.

This chain joins TRBV12-3 or TRBV12-4 and TRBJ1-2; D might be TRBD1 (5 bases). V shed 5 bases and J shed 6 bases, with 10 bases lying between them. This CDR3 has 12 residues. Written as DNA, the CDR3 is TGTGCCAGCAGTGGAGACAGTGATGGCTACACCTTC. Translating gives CASSGDSDGYTF.

The chain joins TRBV7-9 to TRBJ1-6; D perhaps matches TRBD1 (5 bases). This CDR3 contains 15 residues. V lost 2 bases and J lost 6, with 11 bases in between. CDR1 SEHNR and CDR2 FQNEAQ come from the germline V gene (reference sequence). The CDR3, as DNA: TGTGCCAGCAGCTTATCTAGGGGCATTAATTCACCCCTCCACTTT. Its protein is CASSLSRGINSPLHF.

On this clone itself: A read error may produce the germline difference seen at one junction end. The genes are TRBV6-5 and TRBJ2-5, with 9 nucleotides matching TRBD2. Germline CDR1 and CDR2: MNHEY and SVGAGI. This CDR3 is 13 amino acids long. The CDR3 DNA reads TGTGCCAGCAGTTTCCTGACTAGCGGAGTCGATAACTTC. Translating gives CASSFLTSGVDNF.

The chain is built from TRBV19 and TRBJ1-6, with TRBD1 as a possible D gene (6 bases). V was clipped by 7 bases and J by 5 bases, with 12 bases between them. The germline gives CDR1 LNHDA, CDR2 SQIVND (reference sequence). The CDR3 loop spans 14 amino acids. The CDR3: CASKTGLHNSPLHF. The CDR3 DNA follows: TGTGCCAGTAAAACAGGGCTCCATAATTCACCCCTCCACTTT. The full variable domain, in which reference TRBV19 and TRBJ1-6 provide the parts outside the CDR3, is DGGITQSPKYLFRKEGQNVTLSCEQNLNHDAMYWYRQDPGQGLRLIYYSQIVNDFQKGDIAEGYSVSREKKESFPLTVTSAQKNPTAFYLCASKTGLHNSPLHFGNGTRLTVT.

Only one count was recorded for this clone. V gene TRBV27 combines with J gene TRBJ2-3; 10 bases fit TRBD2. The J segment lost 4 bases and the V segment lost 3 bases, leaving 13 bases of the junction unmatched. Germline assignment: CDR1 MNHEY and CDR2 SMNVEV (reference sequence). This CDR3 contains 18 residues. The CDR3 nucleotides read TGTGCCAGCAGTTTGGGACAGCTAGCGGGGGCGAATGCAGATACGCAGTATTTT. As protein: CASSLGQLAGANADTQYF.

The chain recombines TRBV18 with TRBJ1-1; TRBD1 aligns across 8 bases. This CDR3 comprises 16 residues. The germline V gene encodes CDR1 KGHSH and CDR2 LQKENI. V was clipped by 0 bases and J by 3 bases; unmatched bases: 6. As DNA, the CDR3 is TGTGCCAGCTCACCACCGTACAGGGGGAGAGACACTGAAGCTTTCTTT. It codes for CASSPPYRGRDTEAFF.

The CDR3 sequence: CASSSAGTGRGNTIYF. The CDR3 DNA follows: TGTGCCAGCAGCTCAGCAGGGACAGGGAGAGGAAACACCATATATTTT. V gene TRBV5-5 combines with J gene TRBJ1-3, with 9 nucleotides matching TRBD1. The germline CDR1 and CDR2 sequences are SGHKS and YYEKEE (reference sequence). V was clipped by 3 bases and J by 4 bases; unmatched bases: 8. The CDR3 is 16 amino acids.

The CDR3 nucleotides read TGTGCCAGCAGCGTAAACGACAGGGCGCCTTTGAACACTGAAGCTTTCTTT. Encoded protein: CASSVNDRAPLNTEAFF. The chain combines TRBV9 with TRBJ1-1; 7 bases map to TRBD1. The CDR3 is made up of 17 amino acids. Germline-derived CDR1 and CDR2 are SGDLS and YYNGEE. The J segment lost 0 bases and the V segment lost 1 base, leaving 9 bases of the junction unmatched.

This clone was recorded only once. The chain links TRBV30 to TRBJ2-7; the D gene is possibly TRBD2 (6 bases). The germline CDR1 and CDR2 sequences are GTSNPN and SVGIG (reference sequence). V gave up 7 bases and J gave up 6 bases, with 13 bases separating them. The CDR3 covers 11 residues. CDR3 nucleotide sequence: TGTGCCTCGGGACTTCCGCGCGAGCAGTACTTC. It translates to CASGLPREQYF.

The chain couples TRBV11-1 to TRBJ2-1; no reliable D call. The CDR3 runs 13 residues. The V and J ends lost 5 bases and 5 bases respectively, with 10 bases between them. CDR1 SGHAT and CDR2 FQDESV come from the germline V gene (reference sequence). The CDR3 spells CASSRSTNNEQFF. The CDR3 DNA is TGTGCCAGCAGCCGGTCCACCAACAATGAGCAGTTCTTC. Supplemented by reference TRBV11-1 and TRBJ2-1, the full variable domain reads EAEVAQSPRYKITEKSQAVAFWCDPISGHATLYWYRQILGQGPELLVQFQDESVVDDSQLPKDRFSAERLKGVDSTLKIQPAELGDSAMYLCASSRSTNNEQFFGPGTRLTVL.

The chain links TRBV5-6 to TRBJ2-1; TRBD2 matches 10 bases. Trimming at V came to 2 bases and at J to 6 bases, leaving 5 bases not matched to a gene. CDR1 SGHDT and CDR2 YYEEEE come from the germline V gene. This CDR3 spans 15 amino acids. In DNA, the CDR3 is TGTGCCAGCAGCTTTAGCGGGAGGATCCCCAATGAGCAGTTCTTC. It yields the protein CASSFSGRIPNEQFF.

The CDR3 nucleotides are TGTGCCAGCAGGGATGCCCTACAGGGTAGGGATGGCTACACCTTC. This gives the protein CASRDALQGRDGYTF. The chain links TRBV27 to TRBJ1-2; perhaps TRBD1 as D (6 bases). The CDR3 is 15 residues long. V was shortened by 6 bases and J by 6 bases, with 20 bases between the two germline ends. Germline CDR1 MNHEY, CDR2 SMNVEV (reference sequence).